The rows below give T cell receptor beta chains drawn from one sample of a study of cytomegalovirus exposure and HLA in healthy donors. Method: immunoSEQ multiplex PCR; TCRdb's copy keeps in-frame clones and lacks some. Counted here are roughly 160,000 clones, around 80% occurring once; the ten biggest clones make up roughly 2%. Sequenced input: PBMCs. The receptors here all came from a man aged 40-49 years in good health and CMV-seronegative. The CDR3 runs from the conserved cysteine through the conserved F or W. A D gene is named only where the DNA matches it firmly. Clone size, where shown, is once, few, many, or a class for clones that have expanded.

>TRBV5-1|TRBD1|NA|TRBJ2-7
CASSLGTGAYEQYF
TGCGCCAGCAGCCTGGGGACAGGGGCCTACGAGCAGTACTTC
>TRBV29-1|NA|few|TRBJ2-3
CSVEPGLTDTQYF
TGCAGCGTTGAGCCAGGTCTCACAGATACGCAGTATTTT
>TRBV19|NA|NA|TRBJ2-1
CASSAASASYNEQFF
TGTGCCAGTAGCGCCGCTAGTGCCTCCTACAATGAGCAGTTCTTC
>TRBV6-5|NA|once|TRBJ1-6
CASGARREGTSPLHF
TGTGCCAGCGGTGCAAGGCGGGAGGGTACTTCACCCCTCCACTTT
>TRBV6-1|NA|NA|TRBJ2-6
CASSEGTAGANVLTF
TGTGCCAGCAGTGAAGGGACAGCTGGGGCCAACGTCCTGACTTTC
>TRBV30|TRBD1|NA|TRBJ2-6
CAWRRTGAESGANGLTF
TGTGCCTGGAGGAGGACAGGGGCCGAGTCTGGGGCCAACGGCCTGACTTTC
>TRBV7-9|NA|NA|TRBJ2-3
CASRSQPGPAGTDTQYF
TGTGCCAGCAGATCTCAGCCGGGACCTGCGGGAACAGATACGCAGTATTTT
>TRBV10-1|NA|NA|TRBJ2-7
CASSEFTPLGQGTYEQYF
TGCGCCAGCAGTGAGTTCACTCCTCTGGGCCAGGGTACCTACGAGCAGTACTTC
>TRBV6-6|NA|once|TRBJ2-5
CASGPRAQYF
TGTGCCAGCGGCCCCCGGGCCCAGTACTTC
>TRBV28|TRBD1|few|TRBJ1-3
CASSLDRADTIYF
TGTGCCAGCAGTTTAGACAGGGCGGACACCATATATTTT
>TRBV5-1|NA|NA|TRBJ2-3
CASGGGGGTDTQYF
TGCGCCAGCGGCGGGGGCGGCGGCACAGATACGCAGTATTTT
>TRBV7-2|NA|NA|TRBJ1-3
CASSSQGGGNTIYF
TGTGCCAGCAGCTCCCAAGGGGGTGGAAACACCATATATTTT
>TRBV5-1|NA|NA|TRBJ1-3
CASSLGGHNSGNTIYF
TGCGCCAGCAGCTTGGGTGGGCACAACTCTGGAAACACCATATATTTT
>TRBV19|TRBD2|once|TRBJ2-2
CASTTSGRGGGELFF
TGTGCCAGTACAACTAGCGGGAGGGGAGGCGGGGAGCTGTTTTTT
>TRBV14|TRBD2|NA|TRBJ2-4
CASSQSAGGIQYF
TGTGCCAGCAGCCAATCGGCGGGGGGCATTCAGTACTTC
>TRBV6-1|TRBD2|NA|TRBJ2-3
CASSEARGTSASTDTQYF
TGTGCCAGCAGTGAAGCGCGAGGGACTAGCGCTAGCACAGATACGCAGTATTTT
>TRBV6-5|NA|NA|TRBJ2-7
CASSYSRSGFDEQYF
TGTGCCAGCAGTTACTCTAGGTCGGGGTTCGACGAGCAGTACTTC
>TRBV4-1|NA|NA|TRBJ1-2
CASSPGDRTYGYTF
TGCGCCAGCAGCCCCGGAGACAGGACGTATGGCTACACCTTC
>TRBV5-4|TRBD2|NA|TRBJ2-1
CASSPTSGLGEQFF
TGTGCCAGCAGCCCGACTAGCGGATTGGGAGAGCAGTTCTTC
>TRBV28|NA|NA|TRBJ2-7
CASSSLENEQYF
TGTGCCAGCAGTTCTTTAGAGAACGAGCAGTACTTC
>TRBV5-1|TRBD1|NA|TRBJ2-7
CASSLPGGNEQYF
TGCGCCAGCAGCTTGCCAGGGGGAAACGAGCAGTACTTC
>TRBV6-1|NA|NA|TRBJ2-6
CASSEAGFSGANVLTF
TGTGCCAGCAGTGAGGCGGGGTTCTCTGGGGCCAACGTCCTGACTTTC
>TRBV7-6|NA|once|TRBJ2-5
CASSPAGAGILQETQYF
TGTGCCAGCAGCCCCGCAGGGGCAGGGATACTCCAAGAGACCCAGTACTTC
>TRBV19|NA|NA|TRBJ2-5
CASSIGAGEETQYF
TGTGCCAGTAGTATTGGGGCAGGGGAAGAGACCCAGTACTTC
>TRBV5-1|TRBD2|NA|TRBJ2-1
CASSLTSGKNEQFF
TGCGCCAGCAGCCTGACTAGCGGGAAAAATGAGCAGTTCTTC
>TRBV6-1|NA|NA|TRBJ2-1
CASRAAGIINNEQFF
TGTGCCAGCAGGGCTGCAGGTATCATAAACAATGAGCAGTTCTTC
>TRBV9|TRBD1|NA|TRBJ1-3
CASSQGTGPRSGNTIYF
TGTGCCAGCAGCCAAGGGACAGGCCCACGGAGTGGAAACACCATATATTTT
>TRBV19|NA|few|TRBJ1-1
CATCPGRGGKGYTEAFF
TGTGCCACTTGCCCGGGTCGGGGAGGCAAAGGATACACTGAAGCTTTCTTT
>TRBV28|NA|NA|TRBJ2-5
CAVQSLGADQETQYF
TGTGCCGTGCAAAGTTTGGGAGCGGACCAAGAGACCCAGTACTTC
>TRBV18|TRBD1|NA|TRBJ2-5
CASSPRDRVSETQYF
TGTGCCAGCTCACCCCGGGACAGGGTTTCAGAGACCCAGTACTTC
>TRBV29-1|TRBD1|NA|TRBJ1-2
CSVSGTGYGYTF
TGCAGCGTTTCCGGGACAGGTTATGGCTACACCTTC
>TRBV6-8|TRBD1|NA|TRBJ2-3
CASSYPGTGTDTQYF
TGTGCCAGCAGTTACCCTGGGACAGGCACAGATACGCAGTATTTT
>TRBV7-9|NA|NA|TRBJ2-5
CSSSSPVQETQYF
TGTTCCAGCAGCTCCCCGGTCCAAGAGACCCAGTACTTC
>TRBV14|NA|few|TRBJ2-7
CASSPTETYEQYF
TGTGCCAGCAGCCCGACAGAAACCTACGAGCAGTACTTC
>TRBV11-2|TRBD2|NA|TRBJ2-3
CASSFLAESTDTQYF
TGTGCCAGCAGCTTCCTAGCGGAGTCCACAGATACGCAGTATTTT
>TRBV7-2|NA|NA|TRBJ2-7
CASSLDLLRGPEQYF
TGTGCCAGCAGCTTAGACCTACTGCGGGGTCCCGAGCAGTACTTC
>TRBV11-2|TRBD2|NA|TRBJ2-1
CASSLRVLASGTYNEQFF
TGTGCCAGCAGCTTACGGGTTCTCGCTAGCGGTACCTACAATGAGCAGTTCTTC
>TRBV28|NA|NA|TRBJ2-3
CASSLSVGRRTDTQYF
TGTGCCAGCAGTTTATCAGTCGGGAGAAGGACCGATACGCAGTATTTT
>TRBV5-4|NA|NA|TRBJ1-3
CASERRGSGNTIYF
TGTGCCAGCGAGCGCAGAGGCTCTGGAAACACCATATATTTT
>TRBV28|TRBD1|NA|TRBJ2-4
CASRGQGGNSQYF
TGTGCCAGCAGGGGACAGGGTGGGAACAGTCAGTACTTC
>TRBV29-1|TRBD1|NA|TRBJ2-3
CSVAGTESTDTQYF
TGCAGCGTTGCCGGGACAGAGAGCACAGATACGCAGTATTTT
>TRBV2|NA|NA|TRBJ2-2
CASSRTGNTGELFF
TGTGCCAGCAGCAGGACTGGTAACACCGGGGAGCTGTTTTTT
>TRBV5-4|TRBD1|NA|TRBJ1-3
CASSSFRTGKDGNTIYF
TGTGCCAGCAGCTCATTCAGGACAGGCAAGGACGGAAACACCATATATTTT
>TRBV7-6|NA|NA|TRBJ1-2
CASSSDWRAYGYTF
TGTGCCAGCAGCTCCGATTGGAGGGCATATGGCTACACCTTC
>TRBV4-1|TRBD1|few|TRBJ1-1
CAKPHSTGTGDTEAFF
TGCGCCAAACCTCATTCTACCGGGACAGGGGACACTGAAGCTTTCTTT
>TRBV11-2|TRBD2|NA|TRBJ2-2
CASSPPGLAGTGELFF
TGTGCCAGCAGCCCTCCGGGACTAGCGGGCACCGGGGAGCTGTTTTTT
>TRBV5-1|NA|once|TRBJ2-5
CASSFSGALVETQYF
TGCGCCAGCAGCTTTAGCGGCGCCCTGGTGGAGACCCAGTACTTC